The 26 T cell receptor beta chains listed next were all sequenced from one sample in a study of cytomegalovirus exposure and HLA in healthy donors. PCR primers comprised 60 Vbeta and 13 Jbeta primers. The table came from immunoSEQ multiplex PCR; TCRdb's copy has only in-frame clones and leaves some out. The sample consists of around 120,000 clones, about 80% of them appearing once. The sequencing sample was made of PBMCs. These receptors were collected from a female donor in good health and CMV-seropositive.

The chain has TRBV11-2 and TRBJ2-5, with TRBD2 identical over 10 bases. Germline lookup yields CDR1 SGHAT and CDR2 FQNNGV. This CDR3 has 16 amino acids. V was pared by 5 bases and J by 5 bases, with 11 bases of the junction left unmatched. The CDR3 DNA sequence: TGTGCCAGCAGCCGGAATAGCGGGGGGCCAGTGGAGACCCAGTACTTC. Translated, it gives CASSRNSGGPVETQYF. Full variable domain (remainder filled in from reference TRBV11-2 and TRBJ2-5): EAGVAQSPRYKIIEKRQSVAFWCNPISGHATLYWYQQILGQGPKLLIQFQNNGVVDDSQLPKDRFSAERLKGVDSTLKIQPAKLEDSAVYLCASSRNSGGPVETQYFGPGTRLLVL.

V gene TRBV5-8 combines with J gene TRBJ1-6; 9 nucleotides match TRBD1. Looked up from germline, CDR1 is SGHTS and CDR2 is YDEGEE. The CDR3 has 15 amino acids. V was pared by 3 bases and J by 7 bases, with 5 bases of the junction left unmatched. CDR3 sequence reads: CASSSYGQGNSPLHF. The CDR3 coding sequence is TGTGCCAGCAGCTCGTATGGACAGGGGAATTCACCCCTCCACTTT.

The chain carries TRBV7-8 and TRBJ1-2; 12 bases are shared with TRBD1. The junction had 10 bases not matched to a gene; V was cut back by 4 bases and J by 7 bases. Germline CDR1 and CDR2: SGHVS and FQNEAQ. The CDR3 is made up of 16 amino acids. This CDR3 reads CASSSNPPGQGAGYTF. Here the CDR3 DNA reads TGTGCCAGCAGCTCCAATCCTCCGGGACAGGGGGCTGGCTACACCTTC.

The rearrangement uses TRBV10-3 and TRBJ1-5; D ambiguous. The V end lost 7 bases, the J end lost 4 bases, and 11 bases lay between the germline ends. Germline V gene lookup returns CDR1 ENHRY and CDR2 SYGVKD. The CDR3 length is 13 residues. CDR3 DNA: TGTGCCATCACGGCAGGAATTAATCAGCCCCAGCATTTT. This codes for CAITAGINQPQHF.

The chain is built from TRBV5-1 and TRBJ2-5; 8 positions match TRBD2. Germline values: CDR1 SGHRS, CDR2 YFSETQ. This CDR3 has 13 residues. The V segment lost 4 bases and the J segment 3 bases; nucleotides outside the gene matches: 2. CDR3 in DNA: TGCGCCAGCAGCGTTAGCGGGGAAGAGACCCAGTACTTC. It yields the protein CASSVSGEETQYF. The variable domain in full, completed from reference TRBV5-1 and TRBJ2-5, reads KAGVTQTPRYLIKTRGQQVTLSCSPISGHRSVSWYQQTPGQGLQFLFEYFSETQRNKGNFPGRFSGRQFSNSRSEMNVSTLELGDSALYLCASSVSGEETQYFGPGTRLLVL.

The CDR3 DNA reads as TGTGCCTGGAACAGGGGGGACACTGAAGCTTTCTTT. This gives the protein CAWNRGDTEAFF. This chain links TRBV30 with TRBJ1-1; the match to TRBD1 covers 8 bases. This CDR3 is built from 12 residues. The J segment lost 3 bases and the V segment lost 4 bases, leaving 1 base of the junction unmatched. From germline, CDR1 is GTSNPN and CDR2 SVGIG (reference sequence).

This clone was counted between two and nine times. The genes are TRBV27 and TRBJ2-7, with 7 bases identical to TRBD2. Germline trimming cut 3 bases from V and 6 bases from J; bases unmatched to any gene: 11. The CDR3 runs to 15 residues. Germline CDR1 reads MNHEY; CDR2 reads SMNVEV (reference sequence). CDR3 in amino acids: CASSLGGRGLGEQYF. For the CDR3, the DNA is TGTGCCAGCAGTTTGGGGGGGAGGGGACTCGGCGAGCAGTACTTC.

V gene TRBV6-1 combines with J gene TRBJ1-6; the match to TRBD1 covers 7 bases. V dropped 5 bases and J dropped 6; count of bases not matched to a gene: 7. Germline CDR1 MNHNS, CDR2 SASEGT. This CDR3 has 15 residues. The CDR3 nucleotides read TGTGCCAGCAGTTCCCGAGACAGGGCTAATTCACCCCTCCACTTT. Translated: CASSSRDRANSPLHF.

J is TRBJ2-5 and V is TRBV4-1; 12 bases line up with TRBD2. Trimming took 4 bases from V and 5 from J; bases not matched to a gene: 2. This CDR3 region has 14 residues. Germline V gene lookup returns CDR1 MGHRA and CDR2 YSYEKL. The CDR3 loop reads CASSLLAGGETQYF. In DNA form, the CDR3 reads TGCGCCAGCAGCCTCCTAGCGGGGGGGGAGACCCAGTACTTC.

This clone is a singleton in its sample. The CDR3 DNA is TGTGCCAGCAGCTTAACAGAGGACTACAGATATTTT. This codes for CASSLTEDYRYF. The chain uses TRBV7-9 and TRBJ1-3; D remains ambiguous. The CDR3 length is 12 residues. Trimming cost V 2 bases and J 15 bases, with 14 bases left between them. Germline values: CDR1 SEHNR, CDR2 FQNEAQ (reference sequence). Based on the CDR3 plus reference TRBV7-9 and TRBJ1-3, the full variable domain is DTGVSQNPRHKITKRGQNVTFRCDPISEHNRLYWYRQTLGQGPEFLTYFQNEAQLEKSRLLSDRFSAERPKGSFSTLEIQRTEQGDSAMYLCASSLTEDYRYFGEGSWLTVV.

The J gene is TRBJ1-2, the V gene TRBV30; tentative D call: TRBD1 (5 bases). The CDR3 extends over 12 amino acids. Trimming shortened V by 3 bases and J by 7 bases, and 12 bases separated the two germline ends. From germline, CDR1 is GTSNPN and CDR2 SVGIG (reference sequence). The CDR3 nucleotides read TGTGCCTGGAGGGGTCAGGGAGGTGGCTACACCTTC. Its protein product is CAWRGQGGGYTF.

The chain carries TRBV6-6 and TRBJ1-6; 7 bases align to TRBD1. Germline V CDR1 and CDR2: MNHNY, SVGAGI (reference sequence). CDR3 length equals 16 residues. V gave up 6 bases and J gave up 5 bases; unmatched junction bases: 10. CDR3 loop: CASSPRGAADNSPLHF. The DNA of the CDR3 is TGTGCCAGCAGCCCCAGGGGGGCAGCCGATAATTCACCCCTCCACTTT.

The chain links TRBV6-1 to TRBJ1-1, with TRBD1 identical over 7 bases. There are 13 residues in the CDR3. J was trimmed by 0 bases and V by 6 bases; bases with no gene match: 1. Germline CDR1 is MNHNS and CDR2 is SASEGT. The CDR3 reads CASRTGLNTEAFF. CDR3 sequence (DNA): TGTGCCAGCAGGACAGGGCTGAACACTGAAGCTTTCTTT.

This chain joins TRBV19 and TRBJ2-2, with D maybe TRBD1 (6 bases). Germline loops: CDR1 LNHDA, CDR2 SQIVND (reference sequence). This CDR3 has 13 residues. V was pared by 4 bases and J by 7 bases, with 10 bases between. The CDR3 nucleotides read TGTGCCAGTAGTACTGACAGGTTCGGGGAGCTGTTTTTT. Protein product: CASSTDRFGELFF.

V gene TRBV5-4 combines with J gene TRBJ2-5; D might be TRBD2 (5 bases). The ends were cut back, 7 bases at V and 5 bases at J, with 12 bases in the middle. CDR3 length equals 12 residues. From germline, CDR1 is SGHNT and CDR2 YYREEE (reference sequence). DNA for the CDR3: TGTGCCAGCGCATGGAGAGGGGAGACCCAGTACTTC. Protein product: CASAWRGETQYF.

The chain employs TRBV5-1 and TRBJ1-1; a weak D match, TRBD1 (5 bases). The CDR3 contains 14 residues. Germline lookup yields CDR1 SGHRS and CDR2 YFSETQ. V was cut by 0 bases and J by 1 base, with 7 bases left in between. In nucleotides, the CDR3 is TGCGCCAGCAGCTTGGTAGGGGAGAACACTGAAGCTTTCTTT. Protein sequence: CASSLVGENTEAFF.

This clone was seen more than once but under ten times. The J gene is TRBJ2-1, the V gene TRBV6-5; a possible D gene is TRBD2 (6 bases). V was pared by 4 bases and J by 7 bases, with 14 bases between. The V gene's germline CDR1 is MNHEY and CDR2 SVGAGI. The CDR3 has 14 amino acids. The CDR3 is CASSSADRGNEQFF. CDR3 DNA: TGTGCCAGCAGTTCGGCGGACCGGGGGAATGAGCAGTTCTTC.

This clone has just a few counts. The chain uses TRBV9 and TRBJ1-2, with unresolved D. The V gene lost 0 bases and the J gene lost 4 bases, with 7 bases spanning the gap. The length of the CDR3 is 13 residues. Per the germline V gene, CDR1 is SGDLS and CDR2 is YYNGEE. The CDR3 region is CASSVDSGYGYTF. The CDR3 DNA follows: TGTGCCAGCAGCGTAGACTCGGGCTATGGCTACACCTTC.

The chain carries TRBV5-1 and TRBJ1-1; D remains ambiguous. The CDR3 extends over 13 amino acids. V was clipped by 0 bases and J by 8 bases, with 11 bases between them. Germline V gene lookup returns CDR1 SGHRS and CDR2 YFSETQ. CDR3 DNA sequence: TGCGCCAGCAGCTTGGTAGGTCAGAGGGAAGCTTTCTTT. Amino acids: CASSLVGQREAFF. Drawing the rest from reference TRBV5-1 and TRBJ1-1, the complete variable domain is KAGVTQTPRYLIKTRGQQVTLSCSPISGHRSVSWYQQTPGQGLQFLFEYFSETQRNKGNFPGRFSGRQFSNSRSEMNVSTLELGDSALYLCASSLVGQREAFFGQGTRLTVV.

This clone was seen only a few times. The chain carries TRBV2 and TRBJ1-1; D remains ambiguous. This CDR3 contains 12 residues. Germline V gives CDR1 SNHLY, CDR2 FYNNEI. V lost 4 bases to trimming and J lost 7 bases, with 10 bases between them. CDR3 sequence reads: CASSGAAIEAFF. The CDR3, as DNA: TGTGCCAGCAGTGGGGCCGCCATTGAAGCTTTCTTT.

This clone was found a few times. This chain uses TRBV11-2 with TRBJ1-4; D remains ambiguous. The CDR3 has 13 residues. V shed 0 bases and J shed 8 bases, with 7 bases lying between them. Germline lookup yields CDR1 SGHAT and CDR2 FQNNGV. Here the CDR3 reads CASSLDLREKLFF. The CDR3 nucleotides read TGTGCCAGCAGCTTAGATTTGAGGGAAAAACTGTTTTTT.

The J gene is TRBJ2-3, the V gene TRBV6-4; possibly TRBD2 for D (5 bases). The V and J ends lost 1 base and 0 bases respectively, with 8 bases between them. Germline V gene data show CDR1 as MRHNA and CDR2 as SNTAGT. CDR3 size: 15 residues. The CDR3 DNA reads as TGTGCCAGCAGTGACTACGGCGGGAGCACAGATACGCAGTATTTT. The encoded protein is CASSDYGGSTDTQYF.

This chain joins TRBV7-2 and TRBJ2-1; TRBD2 matches at 10 bases. CDR3 length: 15 amino acids. The germline gives CDR1 SGHTA, CDR2 FQGNSA. The trim removed 4 bases at V and 6 bases at J, leaving 6 bases unmatched. The DNA of the CDR3 is TGTGCCAGCAGCTCGTTTGGACTAGCGGTCAATGAGCAGTTCTTC. This translates into CASSSFGLAVNEQFF.

This sequence joins TRBV6-1 and TRBJ1-3; D may be TRBD1 (5 bases). CDR3 size: 13 residues. Per the germline V gene, CDR1 is MNHNS and CDR2 is SASEGT. Trimming shortened V by 4 bases and J by 7 bases, and 11 bases separated the two germline ends. As DNA, the CDR3 is TGTGCCAGCAGTGTCCGGGACTGGAACACCATATATTTT. Its translation: CASSVRDWNTIYF.

The V call is TRBV30, the J call TRBJ1-2; 7 bases line up with TRBD1. J gave up 8 bases and V 5 bases, and 11 bases lay outside the gene matches. CDR1 is GTSNPN and CDR2 is SVGIG in the germline V gene (reference sequence). The CDR3 is made up of 13 amino acids. The CDR3 is CAWVVEGASGYTF. The CDR3 DNA sequence: TGTGCCTGGGTTGTGGAGGGGGCAAGCGGCTACACCTTC.

This clone came up once. The genes are TRBV2 and TRBJ1-1; TRBD1 matches 9 bases. The CDR3 is 15 residues long. After removal of 3 bases from V and 10 bases from J, the junction contained 12 bases not matched to a gene. CDR1 is SNHLY and CDR2 is FYNNEI in the germline V gene. CDR3 residues: CASSDSGTGSRGAFF. The CDR3 region has the DNA TGTGCCAGCAGTGACTCCGGGACAGGGTCGAGGGGAGCTTTCTTT.